The sequence of this T cell receptor beta chain was determined in a study of CD4 T cells in relation to SARS-CoV-2 and coronaviruses (dated by TCRdb to the early 2020s). For context, the study as a whole: In the ViraFEST assay, PBMCs were grown with antigen for approximately 9 days, and TCR beta CDR3s were then sequenced to identify antigen-specific clonal expansions. An HIV-1 Nef peptide pool or a no-peptide culture served as the negative reference condition. Shared crossreactive spike epitopes were mapped to their HLA restriction using patient-derived lymphoblastoid cell lines. At the level of individual TCR clonotypes, the study evaluated whether memory CD4+ T cells crossreact between the spike proteins of SARS-CoV-2 and those of common cold coronaviruses. The Adaptive Biotechnologies TCR-sequencing kit was used to sequence samples from three pre-COVID donors and the naive versus memory experiments, while other data came from Illumina-based sequencing. Expansion assays from other donors in the study were sequenced with a different, Illumina-based TCR-beta assay. Study-level results and caveats: Memory CD4+ clonotypes crossrecognizing SARS-CoV-2 and at least one common cold coronavirus spike were found in roughly three fifths of donors. Compared with monoreactive clones, crossreactive clones had significantly weaker SARS-CoV-2-driven expansion, a result consistent with antigenic imprinting. Crossreactivity analysis was centred on spike protein, so crossreactivity against other viral proteins was not assessed. The study was constrained by small numbers of patients and of tested TCRs. Because no donor provided both pre-pandemic and post-infection samples, tracing the source of pre-existing responses was limited.

Including the terminal cysteine and phenylalanine, the CDR3 comprises 14 residues. The entry retains the CDR3 DNA only, 42 bases that are in frame from base 1. From the germline V gene, CDR1 is MDHEN and CDR2 is SYDVKM. Unmatched junction bases come to 7, with V trimmed by 5 bases and J by 5 bases. Points on this clone: It lacks a known antigen. Base quality data are lacking; no much larger clone is found one base away.

CD4+ T cells from unexposed donors were collected before the COVID-19 pandemic (2011-2018). Following 10 days of culture, the EasySep CD4+ T cell isolation kit was used to isolate CD4+ T cells. As cell number allowed, CD4+ T cells from unexposed donors were tested for reactivity to SARS-CoV-2 S and N and to four common cold coronavirus spike pools. Each well held 2 million or so PBMCs cultured in IMDM containing approximately 5% human AB serum and about 9.4 IU/ml IL-2. Half of the culture medium was replaced with fresh IL-2-containing medium on days 3 and 7. Each peptide culture condition was generally run in triplicate replicate wells. The leukapheresis product for the unexposed donors was obtained through commercial purchase. Ficoll-Paque PLUS gradient centrifugation was used to isolate PBMCs from leukapheresis product or whole blood. PBMCs were either cryopreserved at -140°C or used fresh in the expansion assay. The QIAamp Micro DNA Kit was used to extract genomic DNA from the CD4+ T cells.

Libraries came from the immunoSEQ multiplex PCR assay. As for the authors' bioinformatics: During preprocessing, nonproductive sequences were removed, along with CDR3s that did not begin with C, did not end with F or W, or were shorter than 7 amino acids. The MANAFEST web app was used to call antigen-specific clonotypes on the basis of expansion compared with the reference and with other culture wells. A clone counted as positive if significantly expanded in 2 of 3 replicate wells versus the reference culture at FDR below 0.05. To be called positive, a clone also had to show significant expansion compared with every other tandem well and an odds ratio greater than 5. CDR3 homology was quantified as pairwise Levenshtein distance, calculated with the stringdist R package after three terminal residues were trimmed from each end. TCRdb mirrors the immuneACCESS table, restricted to in-frame sequences. Some clones are absent from its copies; in checked studies, under half trace to an unresolved V gene, and the reason for the others is unknown. V and J calls and clone size come straight from that table; D and trimming were deduced from the DNA. The sample contains about 21,000 clones, 76% of them found a single time. The ten largest clones represent roughly 15% of the sample.

This sequence was found in a human donor in good health. The chain is encoded by TRBV28 joined to TRBJ1-2, with 8 junctional bases fitting TRBD1. Sample: CD4+ T cells from PBMCs, cultured in vitro. DNA sequence: TGTGCCAGCAGTCCATCGGGACAGGTGTATGGCTACACCTTC. Its protein product is CASSPSGQVYGYTF.